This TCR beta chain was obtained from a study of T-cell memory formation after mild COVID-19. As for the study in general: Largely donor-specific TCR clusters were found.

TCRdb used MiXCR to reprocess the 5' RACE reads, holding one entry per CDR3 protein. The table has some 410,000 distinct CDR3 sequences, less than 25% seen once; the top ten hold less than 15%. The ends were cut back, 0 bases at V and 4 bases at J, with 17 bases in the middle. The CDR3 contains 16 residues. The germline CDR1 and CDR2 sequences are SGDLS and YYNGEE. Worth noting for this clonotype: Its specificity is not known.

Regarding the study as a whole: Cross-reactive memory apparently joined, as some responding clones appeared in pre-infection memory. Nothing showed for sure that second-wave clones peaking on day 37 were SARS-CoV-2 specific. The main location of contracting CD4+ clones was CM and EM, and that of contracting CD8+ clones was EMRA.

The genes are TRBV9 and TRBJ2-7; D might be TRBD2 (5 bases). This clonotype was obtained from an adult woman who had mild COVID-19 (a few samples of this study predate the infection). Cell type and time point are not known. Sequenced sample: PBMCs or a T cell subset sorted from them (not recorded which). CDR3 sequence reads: CASSVGPDDRGYEQYF. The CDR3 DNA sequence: TGTGCCAGCAGCGTAGGGCCCGACGACCGGGGTTACGAGCAGTACTTC.